This T cell receptor (beta chain) is from a study of T cells in Graves' hyperthyroidism and ophthalmopathy. About the study: Before any treatment, at initial diagnosis, peripheral blood was collected.

This clonotype was detected only a few times. Isolation of PBMCs was performed on 10 ml fresh peripheral blood. The investigators amplified TCR beta CDR3 regions from RNA transcripts. With the HTBI primer set, the TCR CDR3 went through a first round of RT-PCR. TCRdb re-called the multiplex PCR reads through MiXCR, storing one row per CDR3 protein. The sample holds under 650,000 distinct CDR3 sequences, 15% to 20% seen once. The sequence derives from a woman aged 25 to 39 with Graves' hyperthyroidism. Input material: blood.

The CDR3 region is CATSDPRQGDTEAFF. CDR3 nucleotides: TGTGCCACCAGTGACCCCCGACAGGGGGACACTGAAGCTTTCTTT. This chain links TRBV24-1 with TRBJ1-1; 9 bases map to TRBD1. The length of the CDR3 is 15 residues. The V and J ends lost 4 bases and 3 bases, in that order; junction bases with no gene match: 5. Germline V gives CDR1 KGHDR, CDR2 SFDVKD.